This T cell receptor (beta chain) emerged from a study of OX40 agonist ivuxolimab in advanced cancers. Study-wide background: Males comprised around 78% of the group, whose mean age was about 62 years (range 23 to 79). People who had prior anti-PD-1, anti-PD-L1 or anti-CTLA-4 therapy could take part, and under 50% had some. Partial responses were achieved by three patients, of whom one had hepatocellular carcinoma and two had cutaneous melanoma.

This table comes from immunoSEQ multiplex PCR, and its TCRdb copy is limited to in-frame clones, with some not included. Of about 75,000 clones in the sample, about 88% were seen once. CDR3 size: 13 residues. Trimming stripped 6 bases from V and 1 base from J, with 9 bases between. The germline CDR1 and CDR2 sequences are MDHEN and SYDVKM. A remark on this clone: Its antigen is still unknown.

Notes on the study in general: In the 0.1 to 3.0 mg/kg range, CD4+ and CD8+ blood T cells had expanded clonally by week 6.

This clonotype was obtained from an adult with an advanced solid tumor such as melanoma, head and neck, liver or kidney cancer. The material sequenced was CD4+ or CD8+ T cells sorted from blood, taken in a trial of the OX40 agonist ivuxolimab. The chain is built from TRBV28 and TRBJ1-1; D unresolved. The CDR3 DNA reads as TGTGCCAGCAGATCGAGGCAGAACACTGAAGCTTTCTTT. This sequence encodes CASRSRQNTEAFF.